These T cell receptor beta chains were read from a single sample in a study of T cells in Graves' hyperthyroidism and ophthalmopathy. Each CDR3 protein is one row after TCRdb ran MiXCR on the multiplex PCR reads. The sample has about 340,000 distinct CDR3 sequences, around 23% seen once; the top ten hold 50%. The sample comprised blood. Receptors originate from a woman in her fifties or sixties with Graves' hyperthyroidism. CDR3s include the opening cysteine and the closing phenylalanine or tryptophan. Fields, in order: V gene, clone size, D gene, J gene, CDR3 protein, CDR3 DNA. A D gene is named only where the DNA matches it firmly. Clone size is shown for a subset of rows, as once, few, many or a class of expanded clone.

>TRBV3-1|many|NA|TRBJ2-1
CASSQELKLGNEQFF
TGTGCCAGCAGCCAAGAACTCAAGTTGGGAAATGAGCAGTTCTTC
>TRBV12-3/TRBV12-4|few|NA|TRBJ1-3
CASRQVPNTIYF
TGTGCCAGCAGACAGGTTCCAAACACCATATATTTT
>TRBV2|many|TRBD2|TRBJ2-1
CASSEEAGGLNEQFF
TGTGCCAGCAGTGAAGAAGCGGGGGGGCTAAATGAGCAGTTCTTC
>TRBV20-1|NA|NA|TRBJ1-5
CSARDPSDKRNQPQHF
TGCAGTGCTAGAGATCCCTCCGACAAACGCAATCAGCCCCAGCATTTT
>TRBV11-2|NA|NA|TRBJ2-1
CASSDTPRYGAGEQFF
TGTGCCAGCAGCGACACCCCCCGATATGGGGCGGGTGAGCAGTTCTTC
>TRBV11-3|few|NA|TRBJ1-4
CASSFDRSNEKLFF
TGTGCCAGCAGCTTCGACAGGTCTAATGAAAAACTGTTTTTT
>TRBV6-1|NA|TRBD2|TRBJ2-3
CASSPRGGLGDTQYF
TGTGCCAGCAGTCCCCGGGGGGGGCTGGGAGATACGCAGTATTTT
>TRBV7-3|NA|NA|TRBJ2-3
CASSLIPLPDTQYF
TGTGCCAGCAGCTTAATCCCCTTGCCAGATACGCAGTATTTT
>TRBV7-8|NA|NA|TRBJ2-5
CASRLGGGQETQYF
TGTGCCAGCAGATTGGGCGGAGGGCAAGAGACCCAGTACTTC
>TRBV2|many|TRBD1|TRBJ2-3
CASSGTGGLTDTQYF
TGTGCCAGCAGTGGGACAGGGGGTTTGACAGATACGCAGTATTTT
>TRBV24-1|NA|NA|TRBJ2-1
CATSDFYGGFHNEQFF
TGTGCCACCAGTGATTTTTACGGGGGCTTCCACAATGAGCAGTTCTTC
>TRBV4-2|few|TRBD1|TRBJ1-2
CASSPRTGDDYGYTF
TGTGCCAGCAGCCCACGGACAGGGGACGACTATGGCTACACCTTC
>TRBV5-1|NA|NA|TRBJ1-5
CASSSRGEHNQPQHF
TGCGCCAGCAGCTCTCGAGGGGAGCACAATCAGCCCCAGCATTTT
>TRBV19|NA|TRBD1|TRBJ1-2
CASSTNHRQGANYGYTF
TGTGCCAGTAGTACAAACCATCGACAGGGAGCTAACTATGGCTACACCTTC
>TRBV19|few|NA|TRBJ1-1
CASSIAGLNAEAFF
TGTGCCAGTAGTATAGCAGGGCTTAACGCTGAAGCTTTCTTT
>TRBV4-1|few|NA|TRBJ1-1
CASSQDRGDTEAFF
TGCGCCAGCAGCCAAGATCGCGGGGATACTGAAGCTTTCTTT
>TRBV12-3/TRBV12-4|many|TRBD2|TRBJ2-3
CASRTSGGGTDTQYF
TGTGCCAGCAGAACTAGCGGGGGGGGGACAGATACGCAGTATTTT
>TRBV6-1|NA|TRBD2|TRBJ2-2
CASSALAGDGTGELFF
TGTGCCAGCAGTGCACTAGCGGGAGATGGGACCGGGGAGCTGTTTTTT
>TRBV2|few|NA|TRBJ2-1
CASLIGSSSSYNEQFF
TGTGCCAGTCTCATCGGGAGTAGTAGCTCCTACAATGAGCAGTTCTTC
>TRBV5-1|NA|TRBD1|TRBJ2-5
CASSTQTGQETQYF
TGCGCCAGCAGCACCCAGACAGGGCAAGAGACCCAGTACTTC
>TRBV6-1|few|NA|TRBJ2-7
CASSDRLPSYEQYF
TGTGCCAGCAGTGACCGACTACCCTCCTACGAGCAGTACTTC
>TRBV7-9|many|TRBD2|TRBJ2-4
CASSLSGGAKNIQYF
TGTGCCAGCAGCCTTAGCGGGGGAGCCAAAAACATTCAGTACTTC
>TRBV5-1|NA|NA|TRBJ2-1
CASSLAYGYNEQFF
TGCGCCAGCAGCTTGGCATACGGTTACAATGAGCAGTTCTTC
>TRBV20-1|NA|NA|TRBJ1-5
CSASGASNQPQHF
TGCAGTGCGTCAGGGGCTAGCAATCAGCCCCAGCATTTT
>TRBV20-1|many|NA|TRBJ2-4
CSARLDTLNIQYF
TGCAGTGCTAGGTTGGACACCCTAAACATTCAGTACTTC
>TRBV4-1|many|NA|TRBJ2-7
CASSPIRQKKGYEQYF
TGCGCCAGCAGCCCCATCCGACAGAAAAAGGGATACGAGCAGTACTTC
>TRBV3-1|many|NA|TRBJ1-2
CASSQDTRGYGYTF
TGTGCCAGCAGCCAAGATACCCGTGGCTATGGCTACACCTTC
>TRBV27|NA|TRBD2|TRBJ2-1
CASSLYPRLAGGGYNEQFF
TGTGCCAGCAGTTTATATCCCAGACTAGCGGGAGGGGGTTACAATGAGCAGTTCTTC
>TRBV6-1|many|NA|TRBJ2-2
CASRKGLLNTGELFF
TGTGCCAGCAGGAAGGGACTCCTGAACACCGGGGAGCTGTTTTTT
>TRBV24-1|NA|TRBD2|TRBJ2-3
CATSDGLAGGPDTQYF
TGTGCCACCAGTGATGGACTAGCGGGAGGGCCAGATACGCAGTATTTT
>TRBV12-3/TRBV12-4|NA|NA|TRBJ2-3
CASSPRRRGDTQYF
TGTGCCAGCAGTCCTCGGCGGAGGGGTGATACGCAGTATTTT
>TRBV2|NA|NA|TRBJ1-4
CASSRRDSTNEKLFF
TGTGCCAGCAGCCGCCGGGACTCAACTAATGAAAAACTGTTTTTT
>TRBV5-1|many|NA|TRBJ2-2
CASSTSVTGELFF
TGCGCCAGCAGCACAAGCGTCACCGGGGAGCTGTTTTTT
>TRBV6-5|NA|NA|TRBJ2-6
CASSYTTSGSGANVLTF
TGTGCCAGCAGTTACACCACTTCCGGCTCTGGGGCCAACGTCCTGACTTTC
>TRBV11-3|once|TRBD1|TRBJ2-3
CASSVRTGSTDTQYF
TGTGCCAGCAGCGTCCGGACAGGGAGCACAGATACGCAGTATTTT
>TRBV5-1|many|TRBD2|TRBJ2-1
CASSFGGLAGADEQFF
TGCGCCAGCAGCTTCGGGGGACTAGCGGGAGCGGATGAGCAGTTCTTC
>TRBV27|many|NA|TRBJ2-1
CASSLIQYANNEQFF
TGTGCCAGCAGTTTAATACAGTATGCCAACAATGAGCAGTTCTTC
>TRBV7-3|few|NA|TRBJ1-1
CASSLQGLTEAFF
TGTGCCAGCAGCTTGCAGGGGCTTACTGAAGCTTTCTTT
>TRBV5-6|NA|NA|TRBJ2-1
CASSFQGRNEQFF
TGTGCCAGCAGCTTCCAGGGAAGAAATGAGCAGTTCTTC
>TRBV5-6|many|NA|TRBJ1-2
CASSLGQVDYGYTF
TGTGCCAGCAGCTTGGGACAGGTGGACTATGGCTACACCTTC